The 4 T cell receptor beta chains below come from one sample, sequenced in a study of T cells in Graves' hyperthyroidism and ophthalmopathy. Amplification targeted TCR beta CDR3 regions from RNA transcripts. A first-round RT-PCR of the TCR CDR3 used the HTBI primer set. TCRdb fed the multiplex PCR reads into MiXCR, producing one record per CDR3 protein. The data contain 600,000 or so distinct CDR3 sequences, 11% to 15% of them singletons. Sequenced material: blood. These receptors were collected from a woman younger than 30 with Graves' ophthalmopathy.

The CDR3 bases are TGCAGTGCTCCGTACGCCGGGACTAGCTTCAATAGGGAGCAGTTCTTC. It encodes CSAPYAGTSFNREQFF. V usage is TRBV20-1 and J usage is TRBJ2-1, with 9 bases that match TRBD2. This CDR3 is built from 16 residues. Germline V gene lookup returns CDR1 DFQATT and CDR2 SNEGSKA (reference sequence). J was trimmed by 10 bases and V by 5 bases; bases with no gene match: 18.

This clonotype showed up just a few times. The CDR3 sequence: CASSVDGTPYEQYF. CDR3 nucleotide sequence: TGTGCCAGCAGCGTAGATGGGACCCCCTACGAGCAGTACTTC. The chain carries TRBV9 and TRBJ2-7; D may match TRBD1 or TRBD2 (5 bases each). This CDR3 has 14 residues. V was cut by 0 bases and J by 2 bases, with 9 bases left in between. CDR1 and CDR2 (germline): SGDLS, YYNGEE.

The chain uses TRBV28 and TRBJ2-7; 9 nucleotides match TRBD2. Germline trimming cut 11 bases from V and 2 bases from J; bases unmatched to any gene: 10. Germline V gene data show CDR1 as MDHEN and CDR2 as SYDVKM. The CDR3 runs to 14 residues. The CDR3 reads CAGGPSGDTYEQYF. The CDR3 nucleotides are TGTGCCGGAGGCCCTAGCGGGGATACCTACGAGCAGTACTTC.

The chain recombines TRBV10-3 with TRBJ2-6, with TRBD2 as a possible D gene (6 bases). The germline gives CDR1 ENHRY, CDR2 SYGVKD. Between the trimmed V and J ends, which lost 9 bases and 1 base, there was a span of 16 bases. The CDR3 spans 16 residues. CDR3 amino acids: CAISGGRQSGANVLTF. CDR3 DNA sequence: TGTGCCATTAGCGGAGGCCGGCAGTCTGGGGCCAACGTCCTGACTTTC.